The 12 T cell receptor beta chains below come from one sample, sequenced in a study of cytomegalovirus exposure and HLA in healthy donors. Primers included in the PCR were 60 Vbeta and 13 Jbeta primers. Data came from immunoSEQ multiplex PCR; TCRdb stores just in-frame clones and leaves some out. The sample contains 200,000 to 250,000 clones, roughly 83% of which appear only once. The sequenced sample consisted of PBMCs. These receptors all come from a boy between 2 and 10 years old in good health and CMV-seronegative.

The chain recombines TRBV13 with TRBJ1-1; 11 bases align to TRBD1. Looked up from germline, CDR1 is PRHDT and CDR2 is FYEKMQ (reference sequence). CDR3 length: 15 amino acids. J was trimmed by 12 bases and V by 0 bases; bases with no gene match: 9. In DNA, the CDR3 is TGTGCCAGCAGCTTAGGCCTCGGGACAGGGGGTCTGTCTTTCTTT. Protein product: CASSLGLGTGGLSFF.

This chain links TRBV6-1 with TRBJ1-2; D uncertain. This CDR3 is built from 13 residues. Germline assignment: CDR1 MNHNS and CDR2 SASEGT. The V end lost 7 bases, the J end lost 0 bases, and 9 bases lay between the germline ends. The CDR3 region is CASTHLANYGYTF. For the CDR3, the DNA is TGTGCCAGCACCCACCTAGCTAACTATGGCTACACCTTC.

The chain employs TRBV30 and TRBJ1-3; D gene ambiguous. The CDR3 runs 14 residues. Trimming removed 2 bases at V and 2 bases at J, with 10 bases between. The V gene's germline CDR1 is GTSNPN and CDR2 SVGIG (reference sequence). The CDR3: CAWSPGRAGNTIYF. The DNA for the CDR3 is TGTGCCTGGAGTCCCGGGAGGGCTGGAAACACCATATATTTT.

The V gene is TRBV29-1, the J gene TRBJ2-1; 10 positions agree with TRBD1. Germline values: CDR1 SQVTM, CDR2 ANQGSEA. The CDR3 consists of 20 residues. V lost 1 base, J lost 1 base, and 16 bases stayed unmatched. As DNA, the CDR3 is TGCAGCGTTGAAGGGAGCAGGACAGGGGGACTTAAGGGTTCCTACAATGAGCAGTTCTTC. Amino acid sequence: CSVEGSRTGGLKGSYNEQFF.

A few counts support this clone. The chain uses TRBV4-1 and TRBJ2-7; 12 bases are a match to TRBD2. The CDR3 has 17 amino acids. J was trimmed by 2 bases and V by 3 bases; bases with no gene match: 8. Germline CDR1 reads MGHRA; CDR2 reads YSYEKL. The CDR3 sequence is CASSQQLAGGPTYEQYF. Here the CDR3 DNA reads TGCGCCAGCAGCCAGCAACTAGCGGGGGGCCCCACCTACGAGCAGTACTTC.

The rearrangement joins TRBV5-1 to TRBJ1-1; TRBD1 matches 9 bases. The CDR3 spans 13 residues. The V gene end was trimmed by 5 bases and the J gene end by 7 bases; junction bases not matched to a gene: 6. Germline V CDR1 and CDR2: SGHRS, YFSETQ. CDR3 DNA sequence: TGCGCCAGCAGTCAACAGGGACAGGGTGAAGCTTTCTTT. Translation: CASSQQGQGEAFF.

The rearrangement joins TRBV10-3 to TRBJ2-1; 8 bases match TRBD2. Germline CDR1 reads ENHRY; CDR2 reads SYGVKD. With V trimmed by 4 bases and J by 7 bases, 12 bases remained unmatched. The CDR3 spans 16 residues. CDR3 residues: CAISGKGTSPENEQFF. The CDR3 DNA follows: TGTGCCATCAGTGGGAAGGGGACTAGTCCAGAAAATGAGCAGTTCTTC.

The chain combines TRBV2 with TRBJ1-2; 7 nucleotides match TRBD1. The CDR3 runs 13 residues. J was trimmed by 4 bases and V by 9 bases; bases with no gene match: 8. Germline V gives CDR1 SNHLY, CDR2 FYNNEI. CDR3 region: CARETGSGYGYTF. CDR3 DNA sequence: TGTGCCAGAGAGACAGGGAGCGGCTATGGCTACACCTTC.

J is TRBJ1-1 and V is TRBV29-1, with a weak D call TRBD1 (6 bases). Germline V CDR1 and CDR2: SQVTM, ANQGSEA. V shed 3 bases and J shed 3 bases, with 11 bases lying between them. This CDR3 is 13 amino acids long. CDR3 loop: CSVEGARDTEAFF. CDR3 in DNA: TGCAGCGTTGAGGGGGCGCGGGACACTGAAGCTTTCTTT.

The table lists this clone with a few counts. The genes are TRBV7-3 and TRBJ1-1, with 9 bases identical to TRBD1. Germline assignment: CDR1 SGHTA and CDR2 FQGTGA. V was clipped by 4 bases and J by 7 bases; unmatched bases: 1. The CDR3 has 12 residues. The CDR3 here is CASSSTGGEAFF. CDR3 nucleotides: TGTGCCAGCAGCTCGACAGGGGGTGAAGCTTTCTTT.

This chain uses TRBV9 with TRBJ1-1, with D unresolved. Trimming left V 0 bases short and J 5 bases short, with 11 bases between. The germline V gene encodes CDR1 SGDLS and CDR2 YYNGEE. CDR3 length: 14 residues. Here the CDR3 reads CASSVGTAGTEAFF. The CDR3 DNA follows: TGTGCCAGCAGCGTAGGAACGGCGGGTACTGAAGCTTTCTTT.

The V gene is TRBV27, the J gene TRBJ1-2, with 9 bases that match TRBD1. Trimming at V came to 5 bases and at J to 1 base, leaving 2 bases not matched to a gene. The CDR3 loop spans 14 amino acids. Germline loops: CDR1 MNHEY, CDR2 SMNVEV (reference sequence). The CDR3 is CASSPTGGNYGYTF. CDR3 sequence (DNA): TGTGCCAGCAGTCCGACAGGGGGTAACTATGGCTACACCTTC.